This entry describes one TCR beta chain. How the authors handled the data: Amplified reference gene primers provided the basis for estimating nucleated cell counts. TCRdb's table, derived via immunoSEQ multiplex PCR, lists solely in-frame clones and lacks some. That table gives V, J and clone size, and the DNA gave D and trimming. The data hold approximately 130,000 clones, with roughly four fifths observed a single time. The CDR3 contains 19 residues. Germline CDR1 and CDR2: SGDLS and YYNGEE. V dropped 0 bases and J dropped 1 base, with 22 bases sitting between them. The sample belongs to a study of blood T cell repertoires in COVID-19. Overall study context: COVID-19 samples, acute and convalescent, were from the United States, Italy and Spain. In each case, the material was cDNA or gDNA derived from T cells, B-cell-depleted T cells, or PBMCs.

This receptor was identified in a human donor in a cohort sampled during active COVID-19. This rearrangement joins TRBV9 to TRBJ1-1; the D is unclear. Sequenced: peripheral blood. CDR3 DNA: TGTGCCAGCAGCGTAGCGTCGGGGTTCTGGGAAGGGAAGAACACTGAAGCTTTCTTT. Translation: CASSVASGFWEGKNTEAFF.